One and the same sample provided the 9 T cell receptor beta chains below, sequenced in a study of cytomegalovirus exposure and HLA in healthy donors. Primers: 60 Vbeta forward and 13 Jbeta reverse. Only in-frame clones appear in the TCRdb table, and some are missing; sequencing was by immunoSEQ multiplex PCR. Of under 90,000 clones in the sample, approximately 75% were seen once. Sequencing used PBMCs. All receptors come from a woman aged 40 to 49 in good health and CMV-seronegative.

V is TRBV5-4 and J is TRBJ1-2, with D hard to call. V lost 4 bases and J 2 bases, leaving 12 bases between the germline ends. CDR1 is SGHNT and CDR2 is YYREEE in the germline V gene (reference sequence). The CDR3 runs to 14 residues. The DNA for the CDR3 is TGTGCCAGCAGCCAGGCGGGCCAGAACTATGGCTACACCTTC. Protein sequence: CASSQAGQNYGYTF.

This rearrangement joins TRBV7-9 to TRBJ1-1, with TRBD1 identical over 8 bases. This CDR3 has 15 amino acids. Germline loops: CDR1 SEHNR, CDR2 FQNEAQ (reference sequence). With V trimmed by 7 bases and J by 3 bases, 10 bases remained unmatched. The CDR3 here is CASNNPDRADTEAFF. In DNA, the CDR3 is TGTGCCAGCAACAACCCGGACAGGGCGGACACTGAAGCTTTCTTT.

With respect to this clone: The junction does not match germline at one end; this may be a read error. V usage is TRBV15 and J usage is TRBJ2-1, with 7 bases that match TRBD2. The CDR3 has 13 residues. CDR1 and CDR2 from the germline V gene are LNHNV and YYDKDF (reference sequence). The chain's CDR3 is CATSGSSTGGSIF. CDR3 in DNA: TGTGCCACCAGCGGGAGCTCGACGGGGGGAAGCATCTTC.

V gene TRBV2 combines with J gene TRBJ2-7; D might be TRBD2 (6 bases). Germline V gives CDR1 SNHLY, CDR2 FYNNEI. The ends were cut back, 7 bases at V and 2 bases at J, with 12 bases in the middle. There are 13 residues in the CDR3. The CDR3 DNA reads as TGTGCCAGCATCTCCGGGGGAACCTACGAGCAGTACTTC. Residues: CASISGGTYEQYF.

This clone was detected once. V gene TRBV7-9 combines with J gene TRBJ2-7; 8 bases line up with TRBD1. The CDR3 sequence is 16 residues long. V dropped 5 bases and J dropped 3; count of bases not matched to a gene: 12. Germline V gene lookup returns CDR1 SEHNR and CDR2 FQNEAQ (reference sequence). Here the CDR3 reads CASSPTPGQGVYEQYF. CDR3 in DNA: TGTGCCAGCAGCCCCACCCCTGGACAGGGAGTCTACGAGCAGTACTTC. The full variable domain, with the rest looked up from reference TRBV7-9 and TRBJ2-7, is DTGVSQNPRHKITKRGQNVTFRCDPISEHNRLYWYRQTLGQGPEFLTYFQNEAQLEKSRLLSDRFSAERPKGSFSTLEIQRTEQGDSAMYLCASSPTPGQGVYEQYFGPGTRLTVT.

The gene calls are TRBV5-1 and TRBJ2-6; tentative D call: TRBD1 (5 bases). The V end was cut by 4 bases, the J end by 0 bases, with 11 bases between. In germline, CDR1 is SGHRS, CDR2 YFSETQ. This CDR3 contains 16 residues. The CDR3, as DNA: TGCGCCAGCAGCGTTACAGGAATCTCTGGGGCCAACGTCCTGACTTTC. Residues: CASSVTGISGANVLTF.

The rearrangement joins TRBV5-1 to TRBJ1-1, with D perhaps matching TRBD1 (5 bases). The CDR3 loop spans 15 amino acids. V lost 4 bases and J lost 1, with 14 bases in between. Germline loops: CDR1 SGHRS, CDR2 YFSETQ. The CDR3 coding sequence is TGCGCCAGCAGCACTGGTCGGAGGGGGAACACTGAAGCTTTCTTT. Its protein product is CASSTGRRGNTEAFF. Supplemented by reference TRBV5-1 and TRBJ1-1, the full variable domain reads KAGVTQTPRYLIKTRGQQVTLSCSPISGHRSVSWYQQTPGQGLQFLFEYFSETQRNKGNFPGRFSGRQFSNSRSEMNVSTLELGDSALYLCASSTGRRGNTEAFFGQGTRLTVV.

V gene TRBV9 combines with J gene TRBJ2-5, with 10 bases aligning to TRBD2. CDR1 is SGDLS, CDR2 YYNGEE, per germline. This CDR3 spans 17 amino acids. Unmatched junction bases numbered 10, after V lost 0 bases and J lost 5 bases. In DNA form, the CDR3 reads TGTGCCAGCAGCGTAGGAGGTCTAGCGGGGGCCAGGGAGACCCAGTACTTC. Translating gives CASSVGGLAGARETQYF.

The genes are TRBV29-1 and TRBJ2-7; 9 positions match TRBD1. CDR3 length: 13 residues. CDR1 and CDR2 (germline): SQVTM, ANQGSEA. V trimming: 6 bases; J trimming: 7 bases; junction bases outside the gene matches: 10. The CDR3, as DNA: TGCAGCGTCGAACCCGGGACAGGGAGTGAGCAGTACTTC. Its protein product is CSVEPGTGSEQYF.